These 29 T cell receptor beta chains share one sample of origin, sequenced in a study of blood T cell repertoires in COVID-19. Sequencing used immunoSEQ multiplex PCR; TCRdb keeps in-frame clones, though not all of them. The sample includes around 400,000 clones, approximately 89% of them seen just once. Sequences were obtained from peripheral blood. These receptors originate from a woman aged 25 to 45 with COVID-19, enrolled during active disease.

The genes are TRBV5-6 and TRBJ1-4, with D maybe TRBD1 (5 bases). The length of the CDR3 is 14 residues. Trimming removed 0 bases at V and 5 bases at J, with 8 bases between. Germline V gene sequence: CDR1 SGHDT, CDR2 YYEEEE. The CDR3 loop is CASSLAGGNEKLFF. The CDR3 DNA follows: TGTGCCAGCAGCTTGGCGGGGGGGAATGAAAAACTGTTTTTT.

Written as DNA, the CDR3 is TGTGCCAGCAGCCCAGGGGTAGTGGACACCGGGGAGCTGTTTTTT. Translation gives CASSPGVVDTGELFF. V usage is TRBV9 and J usage is TRBJ2-2, with D maybe TRBD1 (6 bases). CDR1 and CDR2 from the germline V gene are SGDLS and YYNGEE. This CDR3 region has 15 residues. Trimming shortened V by 4 bases and J by 3 bases, and 13 bases separated the two germline ends.

This clone has just one count. The CDR3 protein is CASSFGDRLLNQYF. In DNA form, the CDR3 reads TGTGCCAGCAGTTTTGGGGACAGATTGTTAAATCAGTACTTC. The V and J genes are TRBV27 and TRBJ2-7; 7 nucleotides match TRBD1. This CDR3 region has 14 residues. Per the germline V gene, CDR1 is MNHEY and CDR2 is SMNVEV (reference sequence). The trim removed 3 bases at V and 10 bases at J, leaving 12 bases unmatched.

This clone was observed a single time. The chain joins TRBV4-3 to TRBJ1-5, with D unclear. Germline CDR1 reads LGHNA; CDR2 reads YSLEER. The CDR3 has 18 residues. V was cut by 0 bases and J by 2 bases, with 17 bases left in between. The chain's CDR3 is CASSQDRPGPGGNQPQHF. The CDR3, as DNA: TGCGCCAGCAGCCAAGATCGACCCGGGCCCGGGGGCAATCAGCCCCAGCATTTT.

This clone has only a few counts. The chain recombines TRBV7-2 with TRBJ2-5, with 7 bases fitting TRBD2. CDR3 length equals 15 residues. The V gene's germline CDR1 is SGHTA and CDR2 FQGNSA. V was pared by 3 bases and J by 0 bases, with 4 bases of the junction left unmatched. CDR3 DNA: TGTGCCAGCAGCTTGGTCCTAGCGGACCAAGAGACCCAGTACTTC. Encoded protein: CASSLVLADQETQYF.

The chain links TRBV5-1 to TRBJ2-4; D uncertain. Deletions cut 3 bases from V and 7 bases from J, with 5 bases between. The CDR3 consists of 11 residues. Germline loops: CDR1 SGHRS, CDR2 YFSETQ. The CDR3 here is CASSSENIQYF. In nucleotides, the CDR3 is TGCGCCAGCAGCTCCGAGAACATTCAGTACTTC.

The rearrangement joins TRBV19 to TRBJ2-3, with a weak D call TRBD1 (6 bases). The germline gives CDR1 LNHDA, CDR2 SQIVND (reference sequence). This CDR3 contains 12 residues. V dropped 8 bases and J dropped 5 bases, with 11 bases sitting between them. The CDR3 sequence: CASARGGDTQYF. The CDR3 DNA follows: TGTGCCAGTGCGCGAGGGGGAGATACGCAGTATTTT. The variable domain in full, with the rest retrieved from reference TRBV19 and TRBJ2-3, is DGGITQSPKYLFRKEGQNVTLSCEQNLNHDAMYWYRQDPGQGLRLIYYSQIVNDFQKGDIAEGYSVSREKKESFPLTVTSAQKNPTAFYLCASARGGDTQYFGPGTRLTVL.

CDR3 loop: CASSLAGLAVRNEQFF. The CDR3 bases are TGTGCCAGCAGCTTGGCCGGGCTAGCCGTACGCAATGAGCAGTTCTTC. The V and J genes are TRBV5-6 and TRBJ2-1; a weak D match, TRBD2 (5 bases). The V end lost 0 bases, the J end lost 6 bases, and 16 bases lay between the germline ends. The CDR3 has 16 amino acids. Germline assignment: CDR1 SGHDT and CDR2 YYEEEE.

The CDR3 is CASSWRTGNTFNEQFF. The CDR3 DNA sequence: TGTGCCAGCAGCTGGCGGACAGGGAATACTTTCAATGAGCAGTTCTTC. The rearrangement joins TRBV9 to TRBJ2-1, with 8 bases lining up with TRBD1. This CDR3 contains 16 residues. From germline, CDR1 is SGDLS and CDR2 YYNGEE. Trimming at V came to 4 bases and at J to 6 bases, leaving 12 bases not matched to a gene.

The CDR3, as DNA: TGTGCCAGCAGCCACGTAAGCGGGGATCACGAGCAGTACTTC. Translated: CASSHVSGDHEQYF. V gene TRBV3-1 (or the pseudogene TRBV3-2) combines with J gene TRBJ2-7; 7 nucleotides match TRBD2. Per the germline V gene, CDR1 is LGHDT and CDR2 is YNNKEL (reference sequence). The CDR3 runs 14 residues. V was pared by 3 bases and J by 5 bases, with 7 bases of the junction left unmatched.

This clone has just one count. The chain employs TRBV27 and TRBJ1-5; D is unresolved. Deletions cut 0 bases from V and 0 bases from J, with 3 bases between. The CDR3 is 14 residues long. In germline, CDR1 is MNHEY, CDR2 SMNVEV (reference sequence). In nucleotides, the CDR3 is TGTGCCAGCAGTTTATCGTATAGCAATCAGCCCCAGCATTTT. It specifies CASSLSYSNQPQHF.

The V call is TRBV19, the J call TRBJ2-2, with D possibly matching TRBD1 (5 bases). The germline V and J ends were trimmed by 1 base and 4 bases, with 13 bases remaining between them. The germline V gene has CDR1 LNHDA and CDR2 SQIVND (reference sequence). The CDR3 is 16 residues long. The CDR3 loop is CASSIGSGFATGELFF. The CDR3 DNA follows: TGTGCCAGTAGTATAGGGTCAGGGTTTGCCACCGGGGAGCTGTTTTTT.

The chain employs TRBV28 and TRBJ2-7; 7 positions agree with TRBD1. V shed 6 bases and J 2 bases; nucleotides not matched to a gene: 13. The CDR3 runs 16 residues. Germline V gene lookup returns CDR1 MDHEN and CDR2 SYDVKM. The DNA for the CDR3 is TGTGCCAGCAGCTCGAGCCGACAGGGCCGCCCCTACGAGCAGTACTTC. It codes for CASSSSRQGRPYEQYF.

The chain employs TRBV9 and TRBJ2-7; D gene unclear. The germline V and J ends were trimmed by 4 bases and 3 bases, with 14 bases remaining between them. This CDR3 has 14 amino acids. Germline loops: CDR1 SGDLS, CDR2 YYNGEE. The CDR3 nucleotides read TGTGCCAGCAGCCCCCGAGGCACGGTCTACGAGCAGTACTTC. Translation: CASSPRGTVYEQYF.

The chain carries TRBV6-6 and TRBJ2-5; TRBD2 aligns across 9 bases. V shed 6 bases and J 2 bases; nucleotides not matched to a gene: 10. Germline CDR1 reads MNHNY; CDR2 reads SVGAGI (reference sequence). The CDR3 loop spans 16 amino acids. The CDR3 sequence: CASSPWSGRSQETQYF. CDR3 bases: TGTGCCAGCAGCCCCTGGAGCGGGAGGTCTCAAGAGACCCAGTACTTC.

The chain uses TRBV30 and TRBJ2-3; 13 bases align to TRBD2. Trimming cost V 7 bases and J 4 bases; bases outside gene matches: 2. CDR3 size: 13 residues. Germline assignment: CDR1 GTSNPN and CDR2 SVGIG (reference sequence). CDR3 in amino acids: CALGLAGADTQYF. The CDR3, as DNA: TGTGCCTTAGGACTAGCGGGAGCAGATACGCAGTATTTT.

The chain carries TRBV7-9 and TRBJ1-1, with 8 bases lining up with TRBD1. Germline lookup yields CDR1 SEHNR and CDR2 FQNEAQ (reference sequence). This CDR3 has 14 amino acids. V trimming: 2 bases; J trimming: 7 bases; junction bases outside the gene matches: 6. CDR3: CASSLTRDRSEAFF. CDR3 bases: TGTGCCAGCAGCTTAACTCGGGACAGGAGTGAAGCTTTCTTT.

The rearrangement links TRBV10-1 to TRBJ2-5; D call uncertain. The CDR3 spans 13 residues. Germline CDR1 reads WNHNN; CDR2 reads SYGVQD (reference sequence). Trimming shortened V by 5 bases and J by 4 bases, and 11 bases separated the two germline ends. The CDR3 loop reads CASSKETTETQYF. DNA of the CDR3: TGCGCCAGCAGTAAGGAGACGACAGAGACCCAGTACTTC.

J is TRBJ2-1 and V is TRBV5-1, with a tentative D call TRBD1 (5 bases). CDR1 is SGHRS and CDR2 is YFSETQ in the germline V gene. The CDR3 length is 15 residues. V shed 2 bases and J shed 0 bases, with 9 bases lying between them. The CDR3, as DNA: TGCGCCAGCAGCTTAAGACAGAGCTCCTACAATGAGCAGTTCTTC. Amino acid sequence: CASSLRQSSYNEQFF.

The chain couples TRBV11-2 to TRBJ2-2; TRBD1 aligns across 10 bases. There are 17 residues in the CDR3. Trimming took 5 bases from V and 4 from J; bases not matched to a gene: 10. Germline V gene lookup returns CDR1 SGHAT and CDR2 FQNNGV. Here the CDR3 DNA reads TGTGCCAGCAGCAATCCCGGGACAGGGGTTTTCACCGGGGAGCTGTTTTTT. Translating it yields CASSNPGTGVFTGELFF.

The chain combines TRBV3-1 (or the pseudogene TRBV3-2) with TRBJ2-3; 10 bases match TRBD1. Germline V gene lookup returns CDR1 LGHDT and CDR2 YNNKEL (reference sequence). The CDR3 runs 13 residues. The V segment lost 6 bases and the J segment 4 bases; nucleotides outside the gene matches: 1. The CDR3 DNA is TGTGCCAGCAGAGGACAGGGGGCAGATACGCAGTATTTT. Its protein product is CASRGQGADTQYF.

The gene calls are TRBV28 and TRBJ1-4, with D unclear. There are 14 residues in the CDR3. V shed 1 base and J shed 5 bases, with 8 bases lying between them. CDR1 and CDR2 from the germline V gene are MDHEN and SYDVKM. The CDR3 sequence is CASSLYRPNEKLFF. The CDR3 coding sequence is TGTGCCAGCAGTTTATACAGACCCAATGAAAAACTGTTTTTT.

The chain recombines TRBV11-2 with TRBJ1-5; 10 bases are a match to TRBD1. This CDR3 comprises 14 residues. CDR1 and CDR2 (germline): SGHAT, FQNNGV. The ends lost 5 bases at V and 6 bases at J; junction bases unmatched: 4. The CDR3 DNA sequence: TGTGCCAGCAGCCGACAGGGGGCCGGTCAGCCCCAGCATTTT. Translation gives CASSRQGAGQPQHF.

This clone was counted between two and nine times. CDR3 in DNA: TGTGCCAGCAGTTCAGGCGCCAATTCACCCCTCCACTTT. As protein: CASSSGANSPLHF. V usage is TRBV6-6 and J usage is TRBJ1-6; D remains unclear. The CDR3 spans 13 residues. V was clipped by 4 bases and J by 7 bases, with 8 bases between them. CDR1 is MNHNY and CDR2 is SVGAGI in the germline V gene (reference sequence).

The chain uses TRBV24-1 and TRBJ2-7, with 9 bases matching TRBD1. J gave up 3 bases and V 3 bases, and 5 bases lay outside the gene matches. This CDR3 contains 15 residues. Germline values: CDR1 KGHDR, CDR2 SFDVKD. CDR3 sequence: CATSDRRQGGYEQYF. The CDR3 coding sequence is TGTGCCACCAGTGATAGGAGACAGGGGGGCTACGAGCAGTACTTC.

The CDR3 region is CASSKGQSYGYTF. In nucleotides, the CDR3 is TGTGCCAGTAGCAAGGGACAGTCCTATGGCTACACCTTC. The rearrangement joins TRBV19 to TRBJ1-2, with 7 bases lining up with TRBD1. Germline CDR1 and CDR2: LNHDA and SQIVND (reference sequence). V trimming: 6 bases; J trimming: 4 bases; junction bases outside the gene matches: 5. The CDR3 covers 13 residues.

The J gene is TRBJ1-2, the V gene TRBV29-1; 10 bases map to TRBD1. The length of the CDR3 is 15 residues. Germline CDR1 reads SQVTM; CDR2 reads ANQGSEA. J was trimmed by 7 bases and V by 1 base; bases with no gene match: 9. The CDR3: CSVEVRGDRGGGYTF. The CDR3 DNA follows: TGCAGCGTTGAAGTTCGAGGGGACAGGGGTGGTGGCTACACCTTC. Variable domain in full (rest from reference TRBV29-1 and TRBJ1-2): SAVISQKPSRDICQRGTSLTIQCQVDSQVTMMFWYRQQPGQSLTLIATANQGSEATYESGFVIDKFPISRPNLTFSTLTVSNMSPEDSSIYLCSVEVRGDRGGGYTFGSGTRLTVV.

This clone was recorded a few times. CDR3 sequence: CASSPNRLAGSANEQFF. For the CDR3, the DNA is TGTGCCAGCAGCCCAAACAGACTAGCGGGGAGCGCCAATGAGCAGTTCTTC. V and J are TRBV5-4 and TRBJ2-1, with 11 bases that match TRBD2. This CDR3 comprises 17 residues. Germline V CDR1 and CDR2: SGHNT, YYREEE (reference sequence). With V trimmed by 4 bases and J by 6 bases, 12 bases remained unmatched.

The chain is built from TRBV6-5 and TRBJ2-2; tentative D call: TRBD1 (5 bases). V lost 8 bases and J lost 1, with 14 bases in between. The CDR3 covers 15 residues. CDR1 is MNHEY, CDR2 SVGAGI, per germline. In nucleotides, the CDR3 is TGTGCCAGCTACGTTGGACACGGGAACACCGGGGAGCTGTTTTTT. This sequence encodes CASYVGHGNTGELFF.